Included here is one T cell receptor beta chain sequence, with context. This entry comes from a study of OX40 agonist ivuxolimab in advanced cancers. No patient had autoimmune disease or received systemic immunosuppression. The CDR3 is 14 amino acids. Trimming stripped 5 bases from V and 7 bases from J, with 15 bases between. The V gene's germline CDR1 is MGHDK and CDR2 SYGVNS. Repertoires were generated with immunoSEQ multiplex PCR, while TCRdb's copy carries only in-frame clones and drops some. Here the sample spans 60,000 or so clones, just over 85% being singletons. J is TRBJ2-1 and V is TRBV25-1; D possibly corresponds to TRBD2 (6 bases). The TCR sequence derives from an adult with an advanced solid tumor such as melanoma, head and neck, liver or kidney cancer. The sample consisted of CD4+ or CD8+ T cells sorted from blood, taken in a trial of the OX40 agonist ivuxolimab. CDR3 coding DNA: TGTGCCAGCAGTTTCGGGGGAACGGGGAATGAGCAGTTCTTC. This gives the protein CASSFGGTGNEQFF.